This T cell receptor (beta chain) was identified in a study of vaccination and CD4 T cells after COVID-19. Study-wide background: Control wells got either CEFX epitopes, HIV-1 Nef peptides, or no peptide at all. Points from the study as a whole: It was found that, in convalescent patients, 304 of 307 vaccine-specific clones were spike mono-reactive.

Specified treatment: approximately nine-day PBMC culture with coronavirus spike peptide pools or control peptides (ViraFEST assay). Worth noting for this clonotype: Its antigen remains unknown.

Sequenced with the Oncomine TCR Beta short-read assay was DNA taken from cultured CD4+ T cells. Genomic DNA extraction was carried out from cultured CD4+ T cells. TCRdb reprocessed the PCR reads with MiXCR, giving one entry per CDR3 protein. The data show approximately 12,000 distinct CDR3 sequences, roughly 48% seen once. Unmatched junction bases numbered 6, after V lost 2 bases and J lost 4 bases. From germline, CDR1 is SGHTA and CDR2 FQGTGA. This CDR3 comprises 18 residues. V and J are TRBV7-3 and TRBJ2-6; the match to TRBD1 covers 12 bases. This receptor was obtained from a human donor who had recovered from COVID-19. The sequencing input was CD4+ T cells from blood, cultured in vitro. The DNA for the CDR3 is TGTGCCAGCAGCTTATTGGGACAGGGGGCGGAAGGGGCCAACGTCCTGACTTTC. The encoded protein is CASSLLGQGAEGANVLTF.